This entry lists 3 T cell receptor beta chains sequenced from one sample in a study of cytomegalovirus exposure and HLA in healthy donors. Using immunoSEQ multiplex PCR, the repertoire was profiled, and TCRdb retains in-frame clones only, with some absent. The sample contains about 330,000 clones, roughly 88% of which appear only once. Source material: PBMCs. The receptors were gathered from a woman aged 18-29 years in good health and CMV-seronegative.

The rearrangement links TRBV11-2 to TRBJ2-7; possible D gene TRBD2, 6 bases. CDR1 is SGHAT, CDR2 FQNNGV, per germline. Trimming cost V 1 base and J 2 bases, with 15 bases left between them. This CDR3 is built from 16 residues. The CDR3 DNA sequence: TGTGCCAGCAGCTTAGTGGGCGGGGCCCAGACCTACGAGCAGTACTTC. Protein product: CASSLVGGAQTYEQYF. Complete variable domain (other parts from reference TRBV11-2 and TRBJ2-7): EAGVAQSPRYKIIEKRQSVAFWCNPISGHATLYWYQQILGQGPKLLIQFQNNGVVDDSQLPKDRFSAERLKGVDSTLKIQPAKLEDSAVYLCASSLVGGAQTYEQYFGPGTRLTVT.

V is TRBV28 and J is TRBJ2-1, with 10 positions matching TRBD2. CDR3 length: 15 amino acids. V was pared by 4 bases and J by 12 bases, with 12 bases of the junction left unmatched. Germline CDR1 reads MDHEN; CDR2 reads SYDVKM. The CDR3 DNA reads as TGTGCCAGCAGTTCACTAGGACTAGCGGCAACCGGGCAGTTCTTC. It specifies CASSSLGLAATGQFF.

The V gene is TRBV30, the J gene TRBJ1-3; no clear D. Trimming shortened V by 3 bases and J by 4 bases, and 7 bases separated the two germline ends. CDR1 and CDR2 (germline): GTSNPN, SVGIG (reference sequence). There are 12 residues in the CDR3. DNA for the CDR3: TGTGCCTGGAGCCATCCCGGAAACACCATATATTTT. Residues: CAWSHPGNTIYF.